The clone carrying this T cell receptor beta chain was recorded many times. Its antigen is unidentified. Unique molecular identifiers were affixed to single, distinct cDNA molecules. TCRdb re-called the 5' RACE reads with MiXCR, one entry per CDR3 protein. Among about 80,000 distinct CDR3 sequences listed, less than 5.5% were seen once. This sample is part of a study of early T cells in non-severe SARS-CoV-2 infection. At the level of the study: The chains were unpaired, and the sequenced material was bulk RNA from unsorted whole blood. Regarding the study as a whole: Database matching using VDJdb favored anti-spike CD8 responses, with private and CD4 specificities left missing.

Germline CDR1 and CDR2: DFQATT and SNEGSKA (reference sequence). V was shortened by 7 bases and J by 4 bases, with 13 bases between the two germline ends. This CDR3 region has 12 residues. This chain joins TRBV20-1 and TRBJ1-2; D not certain. The TCR comes from an adult who was a healthcare worker with PCR-confirmed SARS-CoV-2 infection or an uninfected control (not recorded which). The sequences come from whole blood, collected at baseline. The CDR3 loop reads CSGGPTIYGYTF. DNA for the CDR3: TGCAGTGGCGGACCCACCATCTATGGCTACACCTTC.